These 12 T cell receptor beta chains originate from one sample sequenced in a study of shared clonotypes between healthy human individuals. Profiled with immunoSEQ multiplex PCR; TCRdb holds only in-frame clones, not every one. The sample records some 2 million clones, over 85% being singletons. Sequencing used naive CD4+ T cells sorted from blood. Subset specified: CD45RA+ positively selected. The receptors were sampled from a man aged 18-30 years in good health.

This chain joins TRBV19 and TRBJ1-2; 9 bases are shared with TRBD1. J was trimmed by 7 bases and V by 3 bases; bases with no gene match: 9. Germline CDR1 LNHDA, CDR2 SQIVND (reference sequence). The CDR3 is 15 residues long. The CDR3, as DNA: TGTGCCAGTAGTATGTTAACAGGGGGCGTTCTTGGCTACACCTTC. Translated: CASSMLTGGVLGYTF. Filled out from reference TRBV19 and TRBJ1-2, the complete variable domain reads DGGITQSPKYLFRKEGQNVTLSCEQNLNHDAMYWYRQDPGQGLRLIYYSQIVNDFQKGDIAEGYSVSREKKESFPLTVTSAQKNPTAFYLCASSMLTGGVLGYTFGSGTRLTVV.

Points on this clone: Other DNA sequences in this specimen translate into the identical CDR3. The rearrangement joins TRBV18 to TRBJ2-7; D is undetermined. CDR1 and CDR2 from the germline V gene are KGHSH and LQKENI. V lost 0 bases and J 0 bases, leaving 6 bases between the germline ends. This CDR3 has 14 amino acids. The CDR3 DNA reads as TGTGCCAGCTCACCACCAGACAACTCCTACGAGCAGTACTTC. Amino acid sequence: CASSPPDNSYEQYF.

This clone was counted only a few times. Other DNA sequences in the sample encode the same CDR3. The gene calls are TRBV18 and TRBJ2-7, with no clear D. V was pared by 3 bases and J by 0 bases, with 6 bases between. The germline V gene encodes CDR1 KGHSH and CDR2 LQKENI. This CDR3 region has 13 residues. Written as DNA, the CDR3 is TGTGCCAGCTCACCCCTGAACTCCTACGAGCAGTACTTC. Translated, it gives CASSPLNSYEQYF.

Points on this clone: Germline and junction disagree at one end, which may indicate a read error. J is TRBJ2-7 and V is TRBV6-5; 9 bases match TRBD1. Germline V gene sequence: CDR1 MNHEY, CDR2 SVGAGI. This CDR3 has 16 residues. CDR3 nucleotide sequence: TGTGCCAGCAATTACCTACCGGGACAGGGACCCCACGAGCAGTACTTC. It encodes CASNYLPGQGPHEQYF.

V gene TRBV6-5 combines with J gene TRBJ2-4, with D possibly called TRBD1 or TRBD2 (5 bases each). V lost 0 bases and J lost 0, with 9 bases in between. This CDR3 region has 16 residues. Germline assignment: CDR1 MNHEY and CDR2 SVGAGI. The CDR3 DNA reads as TGTGCCAGCAGTTACTCGGGGACCCTAGCCAAAAACATTCAGTACTTC. Its translation is CASSYSGTLAKNIQYF.

V is TRBV25-1 and J is TRBJ2-7; possibly TRBD2 for D (5 bases). Germline CDR1 is MGHDK and CDR2 is SYGVNS. The CDR3 runs to 15 residues. The germline V and J ends were trimmed by 3 bases and 0 bases, with 12 bases remaining between them. The CDR3 DNA is TGTGCCAGCAGTGATGACCGGACTTCCTCCTACGAGCAGTACTTC. Protein: CASSDDRTSSYEQYF.

The V gene is TRBV6-5, the J gene TRBJ2-2; D remains unclear. The V end lost 8 bases, the J end lost 0 bases, and 10 bases lay between the germline ends. The V gene's germline CDR1 is MNHEY and CDR2 SVGAGI. The CDR3 extends over 14 amino acids. The CDR3 loop reads CASAGSTNTGELFF. CDR3 nucleotides: TGTGCCAGCGCCGGCAGTACGAACACCGGGGAGCTGTTTTTT.

This chain links TRBV10-3 with TRBJ1-5; D unresolved. Germline loops: CDR1 ENHRY, CDR2 SYGVKD. The V gene lost 6 bases and the J gene lost 0 bases, with 6 bases spanning the gap. The CDR3 sequence is 13 residues long. The CDR3 coding sequence is TGTGCCATCAGCATTAATAGCAATCAGCCCCAGCATTTT. Translated, it gives CAISINSNQPQHF.

CDR3 bases: TGCGCCAGCAGCTGGACAGGGGAGGTTTGGGAGACCCAGTACTTC. Residues: CASSWTGEVWETQYF. V usage is TRBV10-2 and J usage is TRBJ2-5; 9 bases are shared with TRBD1. The J segment lost 5 bases and the V segment lost 6 bases, leaving 10 bases of the junction unmatched. This CDR3 has 15 residues. Germline CDR1 is WSHSY and CDR2 is SAAADI.

The chain recombines TRBV28 with TRBJ1-5; D possibly corresponds to TRBD1 (6 bases). The CDR3 loop spans 17 amino acids. The germline V gene has CDR1 MDHEN and CDR2 SYDVKM. The V gene lost 5 bases and the J gene lost 5 bases, with 22 bases spanning the gap. CDR3 sequence: CASSRSKVGGADQPQHF. As DNA, the CDR3 is TGTGCCAGCAGTCGCTCTAAAGTAGGGGGAGCGGATCAGCCCCAGCATTTT.

The chain couples TRBV2 to TRBJ1-2, with TRBD1 as a possible D gene (6 bases). CDR1 is SNHLY, CDR2 FYNNEI, per germline. This CDR3 is 16 amino acids long. The germline V and J ends were trimmed by 10 bases and 4 bases, with 25 bases remaining between them. CDR3: CATFTGAGGGGYGYTF. The CDR3 coding sequence is TGTGCCACCTTTACCGGAGCCGGGGGCGGCGGCTATGGCTACACCTTC.

The CDR3 DNA is TGTGCCAGCACCTCGGGGCGCGCAGGCTACACCTTC. Residues: CASTSGRAGYTF. V is TRBV6-5 and J is TRBJ1-2, with D possibly matching TRBD1 (5 bases). CDR1 and CDR2 (germline): MNHEY, SVGAGI. The CDR3 runs 12 residues. Trimming stripped 7 bases from V and 8 bases from J, with 14 bases between.